The 29 T cell receptor beta chains below were found in one sample sequenced in a study of blood T cell repertoires in COVID-19. The method was immunoSEQ multiplex PCR; TCRdb's version includes in-frame clones alone and lacks a portion of them. The top ten hold 9.5% to 13% of the sample, which has tens of thousands of clones, about 88% seen once. The specimen was peripheral blood. These receptors all stem from a human donor in a cohort sampled during active COVID-19.

This chain links TRBV20-1 with TRBJ1-3; D uncertain. Per the germline V gene, CDR1 is DFQATT and CDR2 is SNEGSKA (reference sequence). Trimming pared 6 bases from V and 4 bases from J, leaving 4 bases between. The CDR3 spans 10 residues. CDR3 coding DNA: TGCAGTGCGCGAGGAAACACCATATATTTT. Translating gives CSARGNTIYF.

This chain joins TRBV28 and TRBJ1-1; TRBD1 agrees at 7 bases. V lost 3 bases and J lost 3; bases outside the gene matches: 7. CDR3 length: 15 amino acids. CDR1 is MDHEN and CDR2 is SYDVKM in the germline V gene. In DNA form, the CDR3 reads TGTGCCAGCAGTTTGTTAGCAGGGGGGCACACTGAAGCTTTCTTT. Its translation is CASSLLAGGHTEAFF.

This clone was observed once. The chain couples TRBV3-1 (or the pseudogene TRBV3-2) to TRBJ2-7; a weak D match, TRBD2 (5 bases). The CDR3 loop spans 15 amino acids. Germline CDR1 LGHDT, CDR2 YNNKEL (reference sequence). The V and J ends lost 0 bases and 2 bases respectively, with 11 bases between them. CDR3 nucleotide sequence: TGTGCCAGCAGCCAAGAAGGAGGCGGGCCCTACGAGCAGTACTTC. Protein product: CASSQEGGGPYEQYF.

The chain uses TRBV19 and TRBJ2-7; TRBD1 aligns across 7 bases. With V trimmed by 5 bases and J by 2 bases, 6 bases remained unmatched. The germline V gene has CDR1 LNHDA and CDR2 SQIVND (reference sequence). The CDR3 loop spans 14 amino acids. CDR3 nucleotides: TGTGCCAGTAGTCTTAGACAGGGAACCTACGAGCAGTACTTC. Translating it yields CASSLRQGTYEQYF.

V is TRBV6-6 and J is TRBJ1-5, with 7 positions matching TRBD1. This CDR3 region has 15 residues. Germline V gene lookup returns CDR1 MNHNY and CDR2 SVGAGI (reference sequence). J was trimmed by 6 bases and V by 2 bases; bases with no gene match: 7. CDR3 DNA: TGTGCCAGCAGTTACAAAATGACAGGGAGTCAGCCCCAGCATTTT. Translated, it gives CASSYKMTGSQPQHF.

The chain recombines TRBV24-1 with TRBJ1-1; D is unclear. Germline V CDR1 and CDR2: KGHDR, SFDVKD. The CDR3 loop spans 12 amino acids. Deletions cut 11 bases from V and 1 base from J, with 10 bases between. As DNA, the CDR3 is TGTGCCAAACCGCGGGGGAACACTGAAGCTTTCTTT. Translation: CAKPRGNTEAFF.

The chain recombines TRBV19 with TRBJ1-2; 7 nucleotides match TRBD1. The CDR3 spans 14 residues. Germline V gives CDR1 LNHDA, CDR2 SQIVND (reference sequence). V trimming: 4 bases; J trimming: 4 bases; junction bases outside the gene matches: 6. The DNA for the CDR3 is TGTGCCAGTAGTACCGGACAGGTCGGCTATGGCTACACCTTC. Translation gives CASSTGQVGYGYTF.

V gene TRBV7-8 combines with J gene TRBJ1-6; D ambiguous. CDR1 is SGHVS and CDR2 is FQNEAQ in the germline V gene. V dropped 2 bases and J dropped 7 bases, with 12 bases sitting between them. The length of the CDR3 is 15 residues. CDR3 coding DNA: TGTGCCAGCAGCTTATCCGTCTTCGAGAATTCACCCCTCCACTTT. It is translated as CASSLSVFENSPLHF.

The chain uses TRBV28 and TRBJ2-7; D may be TRBD1 (6 bases). The V end lost 7 bases, the J end lost 2 bases, and 12 bases lay between the germline ends. The CDR3 covers 13 residues. The germline gives CDR1 MDHEN, CDR2 SYDVKM. The CDR3 reads CASTTGQPYEQYF. CDR3 nucleotide sequence: TGTGCCAGCACTACCGGACAGCCCTACGAGCAGTACTTC.

This sequence joins TRBV2 and TRBJ1-2; D might be TRBD1 (5 bases). V was pared by 1 base and J by 4 bases, with 22 bases between. The CDR3 totals 18 residues. Germline V gives CDR1 SNHLY, CDR2 FYNNEI. The CDR3 nucleotides read TGTGCCAGCAGTGAAGGGCCGCTGCGGGACCTCCCTCTCTATGGCTACACCTTC. Encoded protein: CASSEGPLRDLPLYGYTF. The variable domain in full, with the rest retrieved from reference TRBV2 and TRBJ1-2, is EPEVTQTPSHQVTQMGQEVILRCVPISNHLYFYWYRQILGQKVEFLVSFYNNEISEKSEIFDDQFSVERPDGSNFTLKIRSTKLEDSAMYFCASSEGPLRDLPLYGYTFGSGTRLTVV.

The V and J genes are TRBV28 and TRBJ2-6, with D perhaps matching TRBD1 (5 bases). Between the trimmed V and J ends, which lost 2 bases and 4 bases, there was a span of 15 bases. Germline-derived CDR1 and CDR2 are MDHEN and SYDVKM. The CDR3 loop spans 17 amino acids. As DNA, the CDR3 is TGTGCCAGCAGTTTAGGCAGGGCTGTAAGGGGGGCCAACGTCCTGACTTTC. It translates to CASSLGRAVRGANVLTF.

This clone has only one observation. This chain links TRBV18 with TRBJ1-5; 7 nucleotides align to TRBD1. J gave up 1 base and V 2 bases, and 17 bases lay outside the gene matches. Germline lookup yields CDR1 KGHSH and CDR2 LQKENI. CDR3 length: 20 residues. DNA of the CDR3: TGTGCCAGCTCACCAGAAGCCCTCGGGACAGCAGATATGAGCAATCAGCCCCAGCATTTT. This codes for CASSPEALGTADMSNQPQHF.

Written as DNA, the CDR3 is TGTGCCAGCAGTTACTCAGGGGCACACAACTATGGCTACACCTTC. It encodes CASSYSGAHNYGYTF. The chain carries TRBV6-5 and TRBJ1-2, with D possibly matching TRBD1 (5 bases). The V gene lost 0 bases and the J gene lost 2 bases, with 10 bases spanning the gap. The CDR3 runs to 15 residues. Germline V lookup: CDR1 MNHEY, CDR2 SVGAGI.

The chain combines TRBV19 with TRBJ2-5, with D maybe TRBD2 (6 bases). V shed 3 bases and J shed 4 bases, with 9 bases lying between them. Germline V gene sequence: CDR1 LNHDA, CDR2 SQIVND (reference sequence). The CDR3 consists of 13 residues. The CDR3 sequence: CASSMSGLETQYF. CDR3 sequence (DNA): TGTGCCAGTAGTATGTCGGGACTAGAGACCCAGTACTTC.

The J gene is TRBJ1-1, the V gene TRBV28, with TRBD1 matching over 9 bases. Germline V gene lookup returns CDR1 MDHEN and CDR2 SYDVKM. The V gene end was trimmed by 5 bases and the J gene end by 0 bases; junction bases not matched to a gene: 7. The length of the CDR3 is 16 residues. CDR3: CASSGHRGHLNTEAFF. CDR3 nucleotide sequence: TGTGCCAGCAGTGGACACAGGGGGCACTTGAACACTGAAGCTTTCTTT.

This rearrangement joins TRBV6-2 or TRBV6-3 to TRBJ2-6, with 7 bases matching TRBD1. With 5 bases clipped from V and 2 bases from J, the junction kept 0 bases outside the gene matches. The CDR3 spans 14 residues. The germline V gene encodes CDR1 MNHEY and CDR2 SVGEGT. CDR3 DNA sequence: TGTGCCAGCAGTACAGGGGCTGGGGCCAACGTCCTGACTTTC. Protein: CASSTGAGANVLTF.

The V and J genes are TRBV9 and TRBJ1-1; 7 positions agree with TRBD1. The CDR3 consists of 16 residues. With 5 bases clipped from V and 1 base from J, the junction kept 11 bases outside the gene matches. Germline loops: CDR1 SGDLS, CDR2 YYNGEE. CDR3 nucleotides: TGTGCCAGCAGTGGGGCCACAGGGGAATGGAACACTGAAGCTTTCTTT. It specifies CASSGATGEWNTEAFF.

CDR3 loop: CASSISPRENTEAFF. The CDR3 DNA sequence: TGTGCCAGCAGTATTTCTCCCAGGGAGAACACTGAAGCTTTCTTT. The rearrangement links TRBV21-1 to TRBJ1-1; the table's D call of TRBD1 was not tested on the DNA. TRBV21-1 is noted as a pseudogene. The CDR3 consists of 15 residues.

The chain couples TRBV28 to TRBJ1-2, with 7 bases fitting TRBD1. The CDR3 runs to 13 residues. V trimming: 2 bases; J trimming: 6 bases; junction bases outside the gene matches: 3. The germline CDR1 and CDR2 sequences are MDHEN and SYDVKM. The CDR3 nucleotides read TGTGCCAGCAGTTTACAGGGGGAGGATGGCTACACCTTC. Amino acids: CASSLQGEDGYTF.

The J gene is TRBJ2-1, the V gene TRBV9; 8 bases are a match to TRBD2. V lost 5 bases, J lost 8 bases, and 6 bases stayed unmatched. Germline loops: CDR1 SGDLS, CDR2 YYNGEE. This CDR3 region has 13 residues. CDR3 nucleotides: TGTGCCAGCAGGCTAAGCGGGAGCGATGAGCAGTTCTTC. Amino acids: CASRLSGSDEQFF.

This chain connects TRBV9 to TRBJ2-1, with 9 bases that match TRBD2. The CDR3 contains 17 residues. With V trimmed by 0 bases and J by 8 bases, 12 bases remained unmatched. Germline CDR1 reads SGDLS; CDR2 reads YYNGEE. In nucleotides, the CDR3 is TGTGCCAGCAGCGTAGGGGGAGGTAGCGGGAGCTTCGATGAGCAGTTCTTC. It yields the protein CASSVGGGSGSFDEQFF.

V gene TRBV3-1 (or the pseudogene TRBV3-2) combines with J gene TRBJ1-1; TRBD1 matches at 10 bases. Germline V gene sequence: CDR1 LGHDT, CDR2 YNNKEL (reference sequence). This CDR3 region has 14 residues. Trimming removed 5 bases from V and 4 bases from J; junction bases left unmatched: 4. Here the CDR3 reads CASSYGQGVTEAFF. The CDR3 DNA reads TGTGCCAGCAGCTACGGACAGGGGGTCACTGAAGCTTTCTTT.

The chain couples TRBV6-4 to TRBJ2-1; 7 nucleotides align to TRBD2. In germline, CDR1 is MRHNA, CDR2 SNTAGT. The CDR3 length is 16 residues. With 3 bases clipped from V and 4 bases from J, the junction kept 9 bases outside the gene matches. The CDR3: CASSDSVAGYYNEQFF. In DNA, the CDR3 is TGTGCCAGCAGTGATAGCGTAGCGGGCTATTACAATGAGCAGTTCTTC.

The chain carries TRBV4-1 and TRBJ2-5; TRBD2 matches at 8 bases. From germline, CDR1 is MGHRA and CDR2 YSYEKL. The CDR3 totals 15 residues. The ends lost 1 base at V and 5 bases at J; junction bases unmatched: 6. The CDR3 protein is CASSQALRGAETQYF. In nucleotides, the CDR3 is TGCGCCAGCAGCCAAGCCCTGCGGGGGGCCGAGACCCAGTACTTC.

This clone has just a few counts. This chain joins TRBV6-5 and TRBJ2-7; D possibly corresponds to TRBD2 (5 bases). The germline V gene has CDR1 MNHEY and CDR2 SVGAGI. V shed 6 bases and J shed 0 bases, with 15 bases lying between them. The CDR3 contains 15 residues. CDR3 amino acids: CASSALDSSSYEQYF. CDR3 bases: TGTGCCAGCAGCGCACTAGATTCGAGCTCCTACGAGCAGTACTTC.

The V and J genes are TRBV29-1 and TRBJ2-5; 9 bases are shared with TRBD1. The CDR3 covers 14 residues. Trimming took 6 bases from V and 5 from J; bases not matched to a gene: 10. In germline, CDR1 is SQVTM, CDR2 ANQGSEA. The CDR3 reads CSVDRTGERETQYF. As DNA, the CDR3 is TGCAGCGTGGACCGGACAGGGGAAAGGGAGACCCAGTACTTC.

The chain joins TRBV18 to TRBJ1-1; the D gene is possibly TRBD1 (6 bases). Trimming cost V 3 bases and J 2 bases, with 7 bases left between them. There are 13 residues in the CDR3. Per germline, CDR1 KGHSH and CDR2 LQKENI. DNA for the CDR3: TGTGCCAGCTCACCCAGGGGTAACACTGAAGCTTTCTTT. Protein product: CASSPRGNTEAFF.

The V call is TRBV6-1, the J call TRBJ1-5, with TRBD1 matching 11 bases. V dropped 4 bases and J dropped 6; count of bases not matched to a gene: 8. The CDR3 contains 16 residues. CDR1 and CDR2 from the germline V gene are MNHNS and SASEGT. The CDR3 region is CASSAGQGARGQPQHF. In DNA, the CDR3 is TGTGCCAGCAGTGCAGGACAGGGGGCGCGAGGTCAGCCCCAGCATTTT.

CDR3 DNA: TGTGCCTGGAGTGATACAGGGCCCGAGCAGTACTTC. Encoded protein: CAWSDTGPEQYF. This chain links TRBV30 with TRBJ2-7, with a weak D call TRBD1 (6 bases). This CDR3 has 12 residues. Between the trimmed V and J ends, which lost 1 base and 6 bases, there was a span of 10 bases. Germline V gives CDR1 GTSNPN, CDR2 SVGIG (reference sequence).